This T cell receptor (beta chain) was observed in a study of blood T cell repertoires in COVID-19. In the source study's methods: It was from reference gene primer amplification that nucleated cell counts were estimated. Clones were sequenced by immunoSEQ multiplex PCR, and TCRdb holds only the in-frame ones, with some missing. That table gives V, J and clone size, and the DNA gave D and trimming. The sample lists over 200,000 clones, about 89% occurring once. Sequencing was performed on peripheral blood. The receptor was derived from a man in his fifties or sixties who had recovered from COVID-19.

The CDR3 loop reads CSVVEGGNQPQHF. CDR3 nucleotide sequence: TGCAGCGTCGTCGAGGGGGGCAATCAGCCCCAGCATTTT. The V call is TRBV29-1, the J call TRBJ1-5; TRBD1 is a possible D gene (6 bases). Germline assignment: CDR1 SQVTM and CDR2 ANQGSEA. The V and J ends lost 6 bases and 2 bases respectively, with 11 bases between them. The CDR3 is made up of 13 amino acids.